The TCR beta chain described here comes from a study of blood T cells in healthy people across ages (dated by TCRdb to between 2014 and 2017). As for the study more broadly: In model experiments, template switching captured roughly one uniquely barcoded TCR beta cDNA molecule for every two T cells. Age-related changes in TCR beta repertoire diversity were measured in the study by deep sequencing normalized with unique cDNA molecular identifiers. Donors were grouped into four age groups: young (average roughly 15 years), middle-aged (39), aged (around 60) and long-lived (just over 80). To avoid experimental bias, donors of different ages were spread randomly across the sequencing lanes. Two additional independent replicas of 1 million unique cDNA reads from the same blood draw were analyzed for two donors (one aged 18 to 30 and one aged 80 or older). On the study overall, not on this receptor specifically: As age increased, observed TCR beta diversity per million T cells dropped in a roughly linear way, and a significant reduction was already evident by age around 41. A strong correlation was found between observed TCR beta diversity and the percentage of naive T cells measured by flow cytometry. Total diversity estimates from one million sequenced T cells were considered lower bounds and underestimates. The CMV infection status of donors was not known, potentially confounding age-related changes in expanded clonotypes. Compared with the aged group, the long-lived group had more naive CD4+ T cells, fewer expanded clones and increased TCR diversity, a pattern suggesting age selection. Conclusive comparison of naive and antigen-experienced compartments was prevented by the profiling of bulk unsorted PBMCs.

The method was 5' RACE. Sequenced using an Illumina HiSeq 2500. A second PCR of roughly 7 to 11 cycles was performed with a sample-barcoded 5' primer and a J-beta primer mix. Each TCR beta cDNA molecule received a unique molecular identifier from a template-switch 5' adaptor carrying 12 random nucleotides. Each sample yielded at least 3 million CDR3-containing paired-end reads. All of the RNA was converted into first-strand cDNA using the Mint cDNA synthesis kit, with a TRBC-specific oligonucleotide serving as the primer. All cDNA was treated with uracil-DNA glycosylase and then went through a first 18-cycle PCR with the universal primers M1SS and BC2_uni_R. As for how the authors treated the data: Normalization of each sample was performed by random selection of 1 million high-quality reads, each carrying a distinct molecular identifier. Instead of being binned into consensus sequences, reads that shared molecular identifiers were thrown out. MiTCR, set to a Q25 quality threshold and the strictest error-elimination algorithm, was used for CDR3 identification, clonotype clustering and error correction. Lower-bound total TCR beta diversity was estimated with a nonparametric unseen species model using Euler transformation. TCRdb reran the public reads through fastp at Q25 and MiXCR, keeping productive beta chains. Identical CDR3 protein sequences are pooled into one entry, listed with their most common genes and DNA. TCRdb's processing, not the authors', yielded these V and J calls. Here the sample has some 780,000 distinct CDR3 sequences; approximately 53% occur a single time. Of the sample, roughly 25% is held by the ten largest clones.

To note about this clonotype: What this receptor recognizes is not known. No base quality values were provided; no much bigger clone lies one nucleotide off.

Systemically healthy Caucasian individuals from Russia, some 36 in total and aged roughly 6 to 100 years, were included as donors. Each donor gave ten milliliters of peripheral blood, collected into EDTA-treated Vacutainer tubes. Ficoll-Paque density-gradient centrifugation was used to isolate PBMCs, with at least 7 million per sample. Total RNA, at least 6 micrograms per sample, was extracted from PBMCs with Trizol reagent. The percentages of naive CD45RAhigh/CD27high T cells were determined by flow cytometry on a PBMC aliquot from every donor. The germline V gene gives CDR1 as LGHNA and CDR2 as YNFKEQ. From the cysteine through the phenylalanine, the CDR3 covers 12 amino acids. The entry retains the CDR3 DNA only, 36 bases that are in frame from base 1. V is cut by 0 bases and J by 5 bases, and the space between the germline ends is 3 bases.

The chain links TRBV4-2 with TRBJ2-3; the D gene assignment is ambiguous. The source of this sequence is a man aged 40-55 years in good health. The sample was blood. Read as DNA, the sequence is TGTGCCAGCAGCCAAGAGTTAGATACGCAGTATTTT. Translated, it reads CASSQELDTQYF.